The source of this T cell receptor beta chain is a study of post-analysis software for immune sequencing data (dated by TCRdb to the mid-2010s). Regarding the complete study: The recorded disease courses included relapsing-remitting, secondary progressive and progressive-relapsing multiple sclerosis, and some patients had no subtype annotation. A subset of samples was prepared in parallel using single-end sample barcoding, then pooled and co-amplified after Illumina adapter ligation. The patient repertoires were compared against 11 previously published healthy control repertoires obtained from donors aged about 6 to 25 years.

To demonstrate the VDJtools post-analysis software, the study profiled TCR beta repertoires from the peripheral blood of 10 to 15 young patients with multiple sclerosis. The multiple sclerosis patients were children and adolescents between roughly 6 and 16 years of age. Results and caveats for the whole study, not just this receptor: When samples were clustered directly using the F measure, samples prepared in the same batch co-clustered strongly, which prompted a batch-effect correction. Significantly lower normalized Chao1 diversity was found in multiple sclerosis patients than in controls, suggesting substantial peripheral T-cell clonal expansion. The multiple sclerosis patient group was slightly younger than the control group. Several TRBV segments, including TRBV5-6, TRBV5-1 and TRBV20-1, were significantly more frequent in patients than controls.

Per the germline V gene, MNHEY is the CDR1 and SVGAGI is the CDR2. Deletion took 8 bases off V and 5 bases off J, with a span of 21 bases between the germline ends. The CDR3 runs 15 amino acids, cysteine and phenylalanine included. Left in the record is the CDR3 DNA by itself, 45 bases read in frame from the first base. Library method: PCR. Data came from an Illumina HiSeq 2500. To reduce PCR and sequencing biases, unique molecular identifiers were built into the TCR beta cDNA libraries. Every 1 to 10 million input T cells yielded 500,000 or so cDNA molecules, meaning each molecule approximated one T cell. The same protocol used for the earlier healthy control dataset was applied to prepare and sequence the patient libraries. Samples belonging to the same batch were prepared together, multiplexed and sequenced on a shared HiSeq lane. The authors' pipeline ran thus. Raw barcoded reads were processed with MIGEC, discarding single-read molecular identifier groups before consensus assembly and CDR3 extraction. VDJtools was used for post-analysis of the clonotype tables, and diversity was normalized by down-sampling every dataset to the size of the smallest sample. In repertoire overlap clustering, CDR3 amino acid sequences, but not nucleotide sequences, were matched to correct batch-related cross-sample contamination. TCRdb cleaned the public reads at Q25 with fastp, built clones with MiXCR and kept in-frame beta chains. Rows merge per CDR3 protein into single entries with the most common DNA and genes. What appears here as the V and J calls and clone size reflects TCRdb's work, not the paper's. This sample lists some 260,000 distinct CDR3 sequences; approximately 34% were detected once. In total, the top ten clones hold under 5.5% of the sample.

The table lists this clonotype with a few counts. There is no known antigen for this receptor. Within one base of it there is no much larger clone, and no base qualities were kept. This TCR derives from a girl aged 5-17 years with multiple sclerosis. The rearranged chain carries TRBV6-5 and TRBJ1-2; D gene: possibly TRBD1, on 5 matching bases. The sample consisted of blood. Here is the DNA: TGTGCCAGCGGGGATCTCGGGGGGGTGGGGTATGGCTACACCTTC. Its protein reads: CASGDLGGVGYGYTF.